This TCR beta chain was sequenced in a study of shared clonotypes between healthy human individuals. Study observations and caveats: What rarefaction showed was incomplete sorted-subset sequencing despite large depth. Blood was the only sampled material, and tissue repertoires likely differ.

Sequenced by immunoSEQ multiplex PCR; TCRdb stores in-frame clones only, minus some. Among millions of clones listed, just over 90% were seen once. Regarding this clone: Its target is not known.

Germline values: CDR1 MNHNS, CDR2 SASEGT. Trimming removed 3 bases from V and 3 bases from J, with 11 bases in between. The CDR3 is made up of 15 amino acids. Source material: naive CD4+ T cells from PBMCs. Subset specified: CD45RA+ positively selected. This TCR was sampled from a man younger than 35 in good health. Some clones in this sample may be carry-over from other donors' samples. This rearrangement joins TRBV6-1 to TRBJ1-4; no reliable D call. As DNA, the CDR3 is TGTGCCAGCAGTGACAACCGTGGGGCTAATGAAAAACTGTTTTTT. Translated: CASSDNRGANEKLFF.